This T cell receptor beta chain originates from a study of molecular identifiers for immune sequencing clone quantification. Study as a whole: Across replicate runs, RNA obtained from about 20,000 or 100,000 naive CD8 cells was divided into five, with four undergoing sequencing. Overall study findings and caveats: Highly expanded clone sizes could be underestimated by identical TCR molecules sharing a barcode. Among effectors, clones above 20 RNA copies held over 97% of molecules; among naive cells, under 1%.

This clonotype was observed many times. The antigen is unknown. In TCRdb, the PCR reads were re-called with MiXCR into one record per CDR3 protein. The data hold 250,000 to 400,000 distinct CDR3 sequences, with 20% to 25% observed a single time. The CDR3 totals 12 residues. Between the trimmed V and J ends, which lost 5 bases and 3 bases, there was a span of 10 bases. The germline V gene encodes CDR1 SQVTM and CDR2 ANQGSEA. Naive CD8 T cells, phenotype CD8+CD4-CCR7+CD45RA+, were sorted. The TCR originated in a human donor in good health. Some libraries in this study had Jurkat cell RNA spiked in. Source material: naive CD8+ T cells from blood, with Jurkat cell RNA spiked in. This sample's subset: FACS-sorted CD8+CD4-CCR7+CD45RA+ naive T cells. This rearrangement joins TRBV29-1 to TRBJ1-2; no clear D gene. In DNA, the CDR3 is TGCAGCGTTCAGGACGGATACTATGGCTACACCTTC. Translated, it gives CSVQDGYYGYTF.